Sequencing of this T cell receptor beta chain was carried out in a study of CD8+ T cells in alopecia areata. Study outcomes and limitations: Clonality exceeded that of normal scalp in lesional scalp, most notably in alopecia totalis/universalis. Relative to mice, TCR sharing across patients was less clear, a difference possibly HLA-related.

RNA was isolated and reverse transcribed to cDNA, the sequencing template. Assay: immunoSEQ multiplex PCR; the TCRdb copy retains only in-frame clones and omits some. The table lists approximately 150,000 clones, around 54% of them singletons. In this sample, this clone turned up many times. The antigen remains unidentified. Looked up from germline, CDR1 is SGDLS and CDR2 is YYNGEE. This CDR3 has 14 amino acids. V lost 6 bases and J lost 1, with 13 bases in between. The chain carries TRBV9 and TRBJ1-1; tentative D call: TRBD1 (5 bases). This clonotype was obtained from a human donor in good health. Specimen: CD4+ T cells sorted from blood. The CDR3 sequence: CASTPNQGNTEAFF. DNA of the CDR3: TGTGCCAGCACCCCAAACCAGGGGAACACTGAAGCTTTCTTT. The full variable domain, rest sourced from reference TRBV9 and TRBJ1-1, is DSGVTQTPKHLITATGQRVTLRCSPRSGDLSVYWYQQSLDQGLQFLIQYYNGEERAKGNILERFSAQQFPDLHSELNLSSLELGDSALYFCASTPNQGNTEAFFGQGTRLTVV.